The next 13 T cell receptor beta chains were all read from a single sample in a study of CD8 T cells in ankylosing spondylitis. TCRdb fed the 5' RACE reads into MiXCR, producing one record per CDR3 protein. The sample has about 800,000 distinct CDR3 sequences; 12% are singletons. Study results and limitations: Blood from ankylosing spondylitis patients appeared to carry a characteristic roughly eight-variant TCR beta motif.

These receptors have no known antigen. The specimen sequenced was blood, either unsorted or a sorted T cell fraction (not recorded which). All receptors derive from a male donor with ankylosing spondylitis.

This clonotype showed up many times. The chain couples TRBV20-1 to TRBJ2-1; TRBD1 is a possible D gene (5 bases). Trimming shortened V by 2 bases and J by 9 bases, and 11 bases separated the two germline ends. The CDR3 is made up of 12 amino acids. Germline lookup yields CDR1 DFQATT and CDR2 SNEGSKA (reference sequence). CDR3 DNA: TGCAGTGCTAGAAGACAGCACAGTGAGCAGTTCTTC. This encodes CSARRQHSEQFF.

At least ten counts were recorded for this clonotype. The genes are TRBV5-4 and TRBJ2-6, with 13 bases matching TRBD2. Germline values: CDR1 SGHNT, CDR2 YYREEE (reference sequence). This CDR3 contains 20 residues. V lost 2 bases, J lost 0 bases, and 8 bases stayed unmatched. Here the CDR3 reads CASSFPRLAGGTSGANVLTF. In DNA, the CDR3 is TGTGCCAGCAGCTTCCCCCGACTAGCGGGAGGAACCTCTGGGGCCAACGTCCTGACTTTC.

This clonotype was counted a few times. The chain couples TRBV7-8 to TRBJ2-1; tentatively, D is TRBD2 (6 bases). The CDR3 sequence is 16 residues long. Trimming stripped 5 bases from V and 4 bases from J, with 18 bases between. The germline gives CDR1 SGHVS, CDR2 FQNEAQ. In DNA, the CDR3 is TGTGCCAGCAGCCCCAACCGGGACTTTTCGTACAATGAGCAGTTCTTC. Translation: CASSPNRDFSYNEQFF.

There are many counts of this clonotype. The chain employs TRBV29-1 and TRBJ2-7; 9 bases are a match to TRBD1. J gave up 5 bases and V 7 bases, and 9 bases lay outside the gene matches. Germline CDR1 is SQVTM and CDR2 is ANQGSEA. This CDR3 is built from 13 residues. The CDR3 nucleotides read TGCAGCGCCCTCGGGACAGGGAGCAACGAGCAGTACTTC. Encoded protein: CSALGTGSNEQYF.

V is TRBV20-1 and J is TRBJ2-7; 10 bases map to TRBD1. The germline V gene encodes CDR1 DFQATT and CDR2 SNEGSKA (reference sequence). J was trimmed by 0 bases and V by 5 bases; bases with no gene match: 4. This CDR3 has 14 residues. The CDR3 DNA follows: TGCAGTGCTGGGGGACAGGGGAGCTCCTACGAGCAGTACTTC. This translates into CSAGGQGSSYEQYF.

This clonotype was seen only a few times. This chain connects TRBV7-9 to TRBJ2-7; the D gene could be TRBD1 or TRBD2 (5 bases each). Germline lookup yields CDR1 SEHNR and CDR2 FQNEAQ (reference sequence). The CDR3 covers 14 residues. Trimming took 5 bases from V and 1 from J, leaving 12 bases between them. In nucleotides, the CDR3 is TGTGCCAGCAGCCCCGGGACGCAGTCCTACGAGCAGTACTTC. This translates into CASSPGTQSYEQYF.

In this sample, this clonotype turned up many times. J is TRBJ2-7 and V is TRBV12-3 or TRBV12-4; possibly TRBD1 for D (6 bases). The CDR3 is made up of 14 amino acids. The ends were cut back, 5 bases at V and 7 bases at J, with 18 bases in the middle. The CDR3 region is CASSPSTGSREQYF. CDR3 DNA sequence: TGTGCCAGCAGTCCCTCGACAGGTTCGAGGGAGCAGTACTTC.

A few counts support this clonotype. The chain links TRBV12-3 or TRBV12-4 to TRBJ2-6; D not resolved. The ends were cut back, 6 bases at V and 2 bases at J, with 8 bases in the middle. The CDR3 runs to 14 residues. The chain's CDR3 is CASSRQTGANVLTF. Here the CDR3 DNA reads TGTGCCAGCAGCCGCCAAACTGGGGCCAACGTCCTGACTTTC.

The sample holds a few counts of this clonotype. V usage is TRBV6-1 and J usage is TRBJ1-1; possible D gene TRBD1, 5 bases. The CDR3 runs 15 residues. Germline V lookup: CDR1 MNHNS, CDR2 SASEGT. The V end was cut by 7 bases, the J end by 0 bases, with 15 bases between. This CDR3 is CASKVGPLMNTEAFF. The CDR3 DNA reads TGTGCCAGCAAGGTGGGGCCTCTTATGAACACTGAAGCTTTCTTT.

This clonotype was observed a few times. This sequence joins TRBV11-3 and TRBJ2-1, with TRBD2 matching over 10 bases. This CDR3 contains 15 residues. Trimming removed 5 bases from V and 1 base from J; junction bases left unmatched: 2. The germline gives CDR1 SGHNT, CDR2 YENEEA. The CDR3 spells CASSEGLASYNEQFF. In DNA form, the CDR3 reads TGTGCCAGCAGCGAGGGACTAGCGTCCTACAATGAGCAGTTCTTC.

This chain connects TRBV7-2 to TRBJ1-1; D is possibly TRBD1 (5 bases). Trimming left V 8 bases short and J 3 bases short, with 10 bases between. Germline V lookup: CDR1 SGHTA, CDR2 FQGNSA. This CDR3 region has 12 residues. CDR3 in amino acids: CASGRGYTEAFF. CDR3 nucleotides: TGTGCCAGCGGCCGGGGGTACACTGAAGCTTTCTTT.

This clonotype was counted at least ten times. The chain carries TRBV29-1 and TRBJ2-1, with 7 bases matching TRBD1. Germline loops: CDR1 SQVTM, CDR2 ANQGSEA. The CDR3 totals 13 residues. The ends lost 7 bases at V and 8 bases at J; junction bases unmatched: 11. In DNA, the CDR3 is TGCAGCGCCCCCCAAAACCAGGGGGATGAGCAGTTCTTC. Amino acid sequence: CSAPQNQGDEQFF.

This rearrangement joins TRBV14 to TRBJ2-7; D might be TRBD2 (6 bases). The germline V and J ends were trimmed by 2 bases and 6 bases, with 20 bases remaining between them. CDR1 and CDR2 (germline): SGHDN, FVKESK. The CDR3 has 16 residues. CDR3 loop: CASSQFRGTLDGEQYF. Here the CDR3 DNA reads TGTGCCAGCAGCCAATTCCGGGGGACCTTGGACGGCGAGCAGTACTTC.